There are many counts of the clone carrying this TCR beta chain. TCRdb reprocessed the 5' RACE reads with MiXCR, giving one entry per CDR3 protein. The sample lists around 26,000 distinct CDR3 sequences; less than 4% were seen once. The data belong to a study of T cells after yellow fever vaccination. Study at large: Researchers used CD3, CD45RA, CCR7 and CD95 to sort out EM, EMRA, CM and Tscm memory subsets.

This CDR3 contains 14 residues. Per the germline V gene, CDR1 is SNHLY and CDR2 is FYNNEI. The J segment lost 4 bases and the V segment lost 10 bases, leaving 11 bases of the junction unmatched. The input for sequencing was PBMCs, either bulk or a sorted T-cell subset (CD4+, CD8+, memory, or dextramer-sorted; not recorded which), taken 35 to 50 days after the first yellow fever vaccination. This clonotype was sampled from a young man who received the YFV17D yellow fever vaccine. The chain links TRBV2 to TRBJ2-5, with 8 positions matching TRBD1. CDR3: CATRGTDRGETQYF. The CDR3 DNA is TGTGCCACCCGGGGTACCGACAGGGGAGAGACCCAGTACTTC.